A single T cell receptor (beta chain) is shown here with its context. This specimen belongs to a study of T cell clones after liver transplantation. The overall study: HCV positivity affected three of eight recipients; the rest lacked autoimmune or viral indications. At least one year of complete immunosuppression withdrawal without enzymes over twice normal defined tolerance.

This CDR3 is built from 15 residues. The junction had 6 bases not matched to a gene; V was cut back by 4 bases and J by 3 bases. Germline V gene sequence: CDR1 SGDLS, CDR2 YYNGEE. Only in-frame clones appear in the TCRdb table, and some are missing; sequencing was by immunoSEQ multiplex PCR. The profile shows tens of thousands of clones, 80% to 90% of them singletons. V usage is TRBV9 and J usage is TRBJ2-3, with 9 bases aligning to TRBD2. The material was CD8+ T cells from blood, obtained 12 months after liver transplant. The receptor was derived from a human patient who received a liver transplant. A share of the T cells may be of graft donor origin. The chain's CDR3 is CASSQIAGETDTQYF. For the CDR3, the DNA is TGTGCCAGCAGCCAGATAGCGGGAGAGACAGATACGCAGTATTTT.